This T cell receptor (beta chain) was found in a study of T cells expressing NK-cell markers (dated by TCRdb to 2018 to 2021). In the study overall: TCR beta-chain repertoires were profiled in sorted CD3+CD56+NKG2C+, CD3+CD56+NKG2C- and CD3+CD56-NKG2C+ T-cell subsets from several donors. Seven of the eight sequenced donors were HCMV-seropositive and one was HCMV-seronegative. All eight donors whose samples were sequenced were randomly selected healthy volunteers, three of them men and five women. Libraries were sequenced as 2 x 150 bp reads on Illumina HiSeq 2000/2500, MiSeq or NextSeq.

HCMV-specific IgG was detected in serum with a commercial ELISA kit to determine HCMV serostatus. Ficoll density gradient centrifugation was used to isolate peripheral blood mononuclear cells from blood. From cysteine to phenylalanine, the CDR3 is 14 amino acids long. No DNA is given. From a lookup of the germline V gene (reference sequence), CDR1 and CDR2 are DFQATT and SNEGSKA. The research as a whole found: In more than 5 donors, the dominant CD3+CD56+NKG2C+ clonotypes ranked among the top 10 CD8+ clonotypes, making up about 1.0-7.5% of CD8+ T cells. Those dominant clonotypes were again the most abundant among CD3+CD56-NKG2C+ cells in a few donors, at about 25-60.1%. It remained unclear whether the expanded NKG2C-expressing T cell clones were specific for HCMV antigens.

Regarding this clonotype: The antigen this receptor binds is unknown.

Sequencing was performed on an Illumina HiSeq 2000. TCR beta cDNA libraries were made by 5'RACE template switching that added a universal primer site and unique molecular identifiers. cDNA synthesis was primed from the TCR beta constant segment and was followed by two successive PCR amplification steps. The study's own analysis went as follows. MIGEC handled demultiplexing of the reads and grouping by UMI, while MiTCR was used to assemble and quantify clonotypes. To remove erroneous sequences, TCR cDNA sequences were retained only when supported by two or more reads. The tcR package was used for downstream repertoire analysis, and clonotypes were matched between fractions using CDR3 nucleotide sequence together with V segment. VDJmatch was used to annotate antigen specificity against VDJdb, with one amino acid substitution in CDR3 allowed. TCRdb reprocessed the raw reads; every CDR3 protein sequence is a single record, and DNA is not supplied. These V and J calls rely on TCRdb rather than the paper's analysis. The sample's clone listing holds 400,000 to 550,000 distinct CDR3 sequences. The ten largest clones represent less than 7.5% of the sample.

The TCR was taken from a woman aged 18 to 75 in good health. Input material: blood T cells: a sorted CD56 or NKG2C T cell subset, CD4+ or CD8+ T cells, or bulk PBMC T cells (not recorded which). The rearranged chain carries TRBV20-1 and TRBJ2-7; TCRdb indicates TRBD2, and absent DNA this call remains unverified. The CDR3 region: CSARTSGSFGEQYF.